A selection of T cell receptor beta chains follows, all from one sample in a study of T cell responses to AZD1222 COVID-19 vaccine. The data were produced by immunoSEQ multiplex PCR, yet TCRdb's version contains in-frame clones alone and is incomplete. The repertoire has roughly 120,000 clones, approximately 90% of them found once; the top ten carry around 7.7%. This sample comprised peripheral blood, obtained on day 0 of AZD1222 vaccination. All receptors derive from an adult in good health. Each CDR3 is given with its conserved first and last residue. The D gene is left open where the match is weak. Clone size, where shown, is once, few, many, or a class for clones that have expanded.

v_gene,j_gene,d_gene,abundance,CDR3aa,CDR3nt
TRBV7-3,TRBJ1-5,NA,NA,CASSSGRVSNQPQHF,TGTGCCAGCAGCTCGGGACGCGTTAGCAATCAGCCCCAGCATTTT
TRBV7-2,TRBJ1-6,NA,NA,CASSLTGAYNSPLHF,TGTGCCAGCAGCTTAACCGGGGCGTATAATTCACCCCTCCACTTT
TRBV5-1,TRBJ2-2,NA,NA,CASSLSGGITGELFF,TGCGCCAGCAGCTTGTCGGGCGGGATCACCGGGGAGCTGTTTTTT
TRBV27,TRBJ2-5,TRBD2,NA,CASSLRGGETQYF,TGTGCCAGCAGTTTACGGGGGGGGGAGACCCAGTACTTC
TRBV7-2,TRBJ2-1,TRBD2,NA,CASSPTSGYSYNEQFF,TGTGCCAGCAGCCCTACTAGCGGATATTCCTACAATGAGCAGTTCTTC
TRBV19,TRBJ2-5,NA,NA,CASSPTITSGETQYF,TGTGCCAGTAGTCCCACAATAACCTCGGGGGAGACCCAGTACTTC
TRBV9,TRBJ2-2,TRBD2,NA,CASSGGRPFTGELFF,TGTGCCAGCAGCGGCGGGAGGCCTTTTACCGGGGAGCTGTTTTTT
TRBV6-5,TRBJ1-5,TRBD1,NA,CASRGQGGQPQHF,TGTGCCAGTAGGGGACAGGGTGGTCAGCCCCAGCATTTT
TRBV6-6,TRBJ2-1,TRBD2,NA,CASSPRTSGAAGNEQFF,TGTGCCAGCAGTCCCCGGACTAGCGGGGCGGCGGGCAATGAGCAGTTCTTC
TRBV13,TRBJ1-3,NA,few,CASSETGSGNTIYF,TGTGCCAGCAGCGAGACAGGCTCTGGAAACACCATATATTTT
TRBV29-1,TRBJ2-5,NA,NA,CSVEFPRGEETQYF,TGCAGCGTTGAGTTCCCCAGGGGGGAAGAGACCCAGTACTTC
TRBV7-3,TRBJ2-3,TRBD2,NA,CASSPRSGSRADTQYF,TGTGCCAGCAGCCCGCGTAGCGGGAGTAGGGCAGATACGCAGTATTTT
TRBV5-1,TRBJ2-1,TRBD1,NA,CASSLAGQGVLNEQFF,TGCGCCAGCAGCTTGGCTGGACAGGGTGTCCTTAATGAGCAGTTCTTC
TRBV6-5,TRBJ1-2,NA,NA,CASSYDSNYGYTF,TGTGCCAGCAGTTACGACAGTAACTATGGCTACACCTTC
TRBV5-1,TRBJ2-3,NA,NA,CASSLAQVSTDTQYF,TGCGCCAGCAGCTTGGCGCAGGTATCCACAGATACGCAGTATTTT
TRBV6-6,TRBJ2-7,TRBD2,NA,CASSLGSQGLAGLYEQYF,TGTGCCAGCAGTCTAGGGTCCCAGGGGCTAGCGGGACTTTACGAGCAGTACTTC
TRBV4-1,TRBJ1-2,NA,NA,CASSQEPRNLYGYTF,TGCGCCAGCAGCCAAGAACCCAGGAACCTTTATGGCTACACCTTC
TRBV21-1,TRBJ1-5,NA,NA,CASRKGASDQPQHF,TGTGCCAGCAGGAAGGGGGCGTCAGATCAGCCCCAGCATTTT
TRBV10-3,TRBJ2-2,NA,NA,CAISVGTADTGELFF,TGTGCCATCAGTGTAGGGACCGCGGACACCGGGGAGCTGTTTTTT
TRBV25-1,TRBJ1-3,NA,NA,CASSRDTSGNTIYF,TGTGCCAGCAGCCGGGACACCTCTGGAAACACCATATATTTT
TRBV9,TRBJ2-7,NA,NA,CASSPEPGLPTTSYEQYF,TGTGCCAGCAGCCCAGAACCGGGACTCCCGACCACAAGCTACGAGCAGTACTTC